Detailed here is one T cell receptor (beta chain). Germline lookup yields CDR1 PRHDT and CDR2 FYEKMQ (reference sequence). The CDR3 extends over 20 amino acids. The junction had 17 bases not matched to a gene; V was cut back by 5 bases and J by 2 bases. These data are taken from a study of technical replicates of blood from several donors. Repertoires were generated with immunoSEQ multiplex PCR, while TCRdb's copy carries only in-frame clones and drops some. The sample gives around 16,000 clones, around four fifths of which show up once; approximately 12% is in the top ten. Sequencing input: PBMCs. This chain uses TRBV13 with TRBJ2-6; TRBD1 aligns across 8 bases. This TCR came from a human donor in good health. The CDR3 spells CASSISGQGRNAAGANVLTF. Written as DNA, the CDR3 is TGTGCCAGCAGCATTTCCGGACAGGGCAGGAACGCGGCTGGGGCCAACGTCCTGACTTTC.